The clone carrying this TCR beta chain was seen repeatedly, ten times or more. What it binds is not known. When ophthalmopathy did not progress within 18 months, Graves' hyperthyroidism was considered stable. Newly diagnosed hyperthyroidism patients aged 18 to 65 years had disease lasting under 2 months. The data stem from a study of T cells in Graves' hyperthyroidism and ophthalmopathy. Findings of the study overall: Clonotypes that were expanded in thyroid above 0.001 mostly appeared in blood too. Using 13 V-J features, a model discriminated ophthalmopathy from stable hyperthyroidism.

Amplified TCR beta CDR3 regions came from RNA transcripts. HTBI primers were used for first-round RT-PCR of the TCR CDR3. TCRdb used MiXCR to reprocess the multiplex PCR reads, holding one entry per CDR3 protein. The table lists roughly 570,000 distinct CDR3 sequences, 40% to 55% of them singletons. Sequencing input: peripheral blood or thyroid tissue (not recorded which). The sequence came from a woman between 18 and 29 years old with Graves' hyperthyroidism.

The CDR3 DNA reads as TGTGCCAGCAGTCCCGAACAGAACACTGAAGCTTTCTTT. Residues: CASSPEQNTEAFF. The V call is TRBV6-5, the J call TRBJ1-1, with D hard to call. The CDR3 runs to 13 residues. Trimming left V 5 bases short and J 1 base short, with 8 bases between. Germline CDR1 is MNHEY and CDR2 is SVGAGI.